A selection of T cell receptor beta chains follows, all from one sample in a study of spatial heterogeneity in lung cancer. TCRdb re-derived calls from the 5' RACE reads in MiXCR, one entry per CDR3 protein. The repertoire holds 20,000 to 30,000 distinct CDR3 sequences, with 9.7% as singletons. The sample in question was PBMCs, obtained at follow-up. The receptors shown here come from a male donor with early-stage non-small cell lung cancer. The CDR3 runs from the conserved cysteine through the conserved F or W. D genes are given only for firm matches. Clone sizes are given selectively: once, few, many, or a class where the clone is expanded.

cdr3_nt: TGTGCCAGCAGCCTTTCGATACTAGCGGGGGAGGAGACCCAGTACTTC; cdr3_aa: CASSLSILAGEETQYF; j_call: TRBJ2-5; clone_size: .; d_call: TRBD2; v_call: TRBV7-9
cdr3_nt: TGTGCCAGCAGCGCCCCCCGGGACGGGAATTCACCCCTCCACTTT; cdr3_aa: CASSAPRDGNSPLHF; j_call: TRBJ1-6; clone_size: many; d_call: .; v_call: TRBV28
cdr3_nt: TGCGCCAGCGCCCGGGACATTTCCTACGAGCAGTACTTC; cdr3_aa: CASARDISYEQYF; j_call: TRBJ2-7; clone_size: many; d_call: .; v_call: TRBV4-3
cdr3_nt: TGTGCCAGCTCACCTAAGGGGGACGGGAATCAGCCCCAGCATTTT; cdr3_aa: CASSPKGDGNQPQHF; j_call: TRBJ1-5; clone_size: .; d_call: .; v_call: TRBV18
cdr3_nt: TGTGCCAGCAGCTTACGGGGAGCCGGCGGGGAGCTGTTTTTT; cdr3_aa: CASSLRGAGGELFF; j_call: TRBJ2-2; clone_size: medium-sized; d_call: .; v_call: TRBV13
cdr3_nt: TGCAGTGCTAGGGAGGCCAGGACAACCTACGAGCAGTACTTC; cdr3_aa: CSAREARTTYEQYF; j_call: TRBJ2-7; clone_size: few; d_call: .; v_call: TRBV20-1
cdr3_nt: TGCAGTGCTAGAGATTGGAAGACACCCACAGATACGCAGTATTTT; cdr3_aa: CSARDWKTPTDTQYF; j_call: TRBJ2-3; clone_size: many; d_call: .; v_call: TRBV20-1
cdr3_nt: TGTGCCACGATCTCTGCAACTCAAGAGACCCAGTACTTC; cdr3_aa: CATISATQETQYF; j_call: TRBJ2-5; clone_size: few; d_call: .; v_call: TRBV28
cdr3_nt: TGTGCCAGCAGCTCCTACCTAGCGGACGACTACGAGCAGTACTTC; cdr3_aa: CASSSYLADDYEQYF; j_call: TRBJ2-7; clone_size: .; d_call: TRBD2; v_call: TRBV7-9
cdr3_nt: TGTGCCAGCCGTACGGACAGGGGACTCTATGGCTACACCTTC; cdr3_aa: CASRTDRGLYGYTF; j_call: TRBJ1-2; clone_size: few; d_call: TRBD1; v_call: TRBV5-5